This entry is about one T cell receptor beta chain. Its antigen remains undetermined. Within one base of it there is no much larger clone, and no base qualities were kept. This sample was included in a study of blood T cell repertoires in COVID-19 (dated by TCRdb to 2018 to 2021). Study-wide context: The collaborator samples originated in the United States, Italy and Spain and spanned the acute and convalescent phases of COVID-19. The material from the prospective study consisted of cDNA or gDNA derived from T cells, B-cell-depleted T cells, or PBMCs. Subjects who had been exposed to COVID-19, were actively infected with it, or had recovered from it provided the deeply sampled blood TCRbeta repertoires that made up the dataset. The repertoires were released in a freely available public database meant as a resource for research on the immune response to SARS-CoV-2. Samples came from the ongoing ImmuneRACE study (first 160 participants) plus 1,254 subjects from 6 global collaborators. A de-identified subject ID, COVID-19 status, age in years and sex were almost always included in the sample metadata. Where available, HLA class I and class II types were obtained from metadata supplied by the sample provider rather than from assay-based typing. What the research found in general, with its limitations: The quantity of clinical and demographic metadata differed by source and by participant and was supplied without curation.

In the prospective study, participants were about 18 to 89 years old, resided in about two dozen geographic areas of the United States, and were enrolled through a virtual design. In the prospective study, cohorts were assigned on the basis of participant-reported clinical history obtained from a screening survey and a study questionnaire. Exposed participants were defined as having been in contact with someone with a PCR-confirmed or clinician-diagnosed COVID-19 case within 2 weeks of study entry. Mobile phlebotomists in the prospective study collected whole blood, serum and a nasopharyngeal or oropharyngeal swab from every participant. Over a roughly 2-month period, participants in the prospective study had the option of providing additional blood draws and questionnaires. Before DNA extraction, blood samples from the prospective study were shipped at room temperature or frozen. V ends up 3 bases short and J 7 bases short, with an unmatched junction base count of 5. The germline V gene encodes CDR1 SGHTA and CDR2 FQGNSA. The CDR3 contains 14 residues, cysteine and phenylalanine counted. Here the CDR3 DNA is all that survives: 42 bases in frame from base 1.

The immunoSEQ Assay, a bias-controlled multiplex PCR, was used to amplify TCRbeta CDR3 regions from genomic DNA. In the source study's methods: Within the assay, amplification of reference gene primers was used to estimate how many nucleated cells each sample contained. Sequence reads were collapsed and filtered to measure the absolute abundance of every unique TCRbeta CDR3 rearrangement. For each sample, productive Simpson clonality was calculated as the square root of Simpson's diversity index across productive rearrangements. The clones in this table, taken by TCRdb from immuneACCESS, are in-frame only. Not every clone is retained; where verified, under half of the shortfall comes from an unresolved V gene, and the cause of the rest is unknown. V, J and clone size reflect that table, while D and trimming were determined from the DNA. The sample yields a few hundred thousand clones; roughly nine tenths were counted once. The ten largest clones take up roughly 0.9% of the sample.

Sequencing used PBMCs or T cells enriched from blood (not recorded which). This chain joins TRBV7-2 to TRBJ1-5; 8 central bases correspond to TRBD1. This sequence was found in a woman aged 35 to 49 who had been exposed to COVID-19. The DNA sequence is given as TGTGCCAGCAGCTTTGACAGGGGTAAACAGCCCCAGCATTTT. Protein translation: CASSFDRGKQPQHF.